This TCR beta chain was sequenced during a study of OX40 agonist ivuxolimab in advanced cancers. Concerning the study at large: Ivuxolimab, which targeted the costimulatory receptor OX40 (CD134), was an agonistic, fully human IgG2 monoclonal antibody. Among the roughly 52 dose-escalation patients, some 20 had hepatocellular carcinoma, around 15 melanoma, 9 renal cell carcinoma and 9 head and neck cancer. The dose-escalation cohort was around 83% male with a mean age of about 60 years, ranging from roughly 20 to 80. Three dose-escalation patients achieved partial responses, one with hepatocellular carcinoma and two with cutaneous melanoma. Patients were allowed to have had prior anti-PD-1, anti-PD-L1 or anti-CTLA-4 therapy, and approximately 41% of the dose-escalation patients had previously received checkpoint inhibitors. Peripheral TCRbeta sequencing was intended to test whether TCR sequence diversity was altered and clonal T-cell expansion was caused by ivuxolimab. Intravenous ivuxolimab was administered to patients every 2 weeks at six dose levels: 0.01, 0.1, 0.3, 1.5, 3 and 10 mg/kg. The paper reports the monotherapy dose-escalation portion (N of about 54 patients) of the phase I ivuxolimab trial.

Study-wide findings and limitations: Antigen specificity was not determined for the clonally expanded peripheral T cells. At doses from 0.1 to 3.0 mg/kg, clonal expansion was seen in both CD4+ and CD8+ blood T cells between baseline and week 6. In the 0.1-3.0 mg/kg groups, partial responders were among the patients with the lowest normalized peripheral clonal expansion, particularly in CD8+ T cells. Low levels of normalized T-cell clonal expansion were also seen in some patients who did not respond. After ivuxolimab, expanded clones were on average more numerous among CD8+ T cells than among CD4+ T cells.

Regarding this clone: Its antigen is unknown. No much larger clone is present one base from it, and per-base qualities are unavailable.

CDR1 LGHNA and CDR2 YSLEER are derived from the germline V gene. V lost 1 base and J lost 2 bases, and the count of bases not matched to a germline gene is 4. Its CDR3 holds 15 amino acids, cysteine through phenylalanine. CDR3 DNA is the only sequence kept; it has 45 bases, read in frame from the first base. Genomic DNA was isolated from the sorted cells so that the TCRbeta CDR3 region could be sequenced. TCRbeta CDR3 regions were sequenced using the immunoSEQ Assay. TCRdb holds this immuneACCESS table with in-frame rearrangements only. Some clones are missing; in checked studies, unresolved V genes explain under half, and the rest has no known cause. A total of tens of thousands of clones appear in this sample, about 91% of them only once. Under 0.4% of the sample lies in the top ten. Patients with autoimmune disease history or receiving systemic immunosuppression were excluded from the trial. In every dose cohort, peripheral blood was drawn for TCR sequencing at baseline, cycle 4 day 1, and cycle 7 day 1. The samples were drawn from a first-in-human, open-label, multicenter phase I dose-escalation trial of ivuxolimab. Adults with locally advanced or metastatic melanoma, renal cell carcinoma, hepatocellular carcinoma or head and neck squamous cell carcinoma were enrolled in the trial. CD4+ and CD8+ T cells were sorted separately from peripheral blood before TCR sequencing.

This clonotype was sampled from an adult with an advanced solid tumor such as melanoma, head and neck, liver or kidney cancer. Here the sequenced sample was CD4+ or CD8+ T cells sorted from blood, taken in a trial of the OX40 agonist ivuxolimab. The chain is made from TRBV4-3 and TRBJ1-2; TRBD1 matches 7 bases in the middle. The sequenced DNA is TGCGCCAGCAGCCAAGTAGGGACAGCCAACTATGGCTACACCTTC. The resulting protein is CASSQVGTANYGYTF.